Reported below is one T cell receptor (beta chain). Its antigen is undetermined. This entry is derived from a study of Ad26.COV2.S vaccination and SARS-CoV-2 variants. Treatment denoted: some 20 received Ad26.COV2.S at low or high dose, single or two shots; about 5 received placebo; per-sample allocation not given. Collection of samples fell on day 63 after the first vaccine or placebo injection. The shot given was an Ad26 vector that makes Wuhan-strain SARS-CoV-2 spike. Overall study findings and caveats: Those who received vaccine or placebo ended up with similar non-spike TCR breadth. Those who received the vaccine showed greater spike-specific TCR breadth than those given placebo. There was reportedly substantial breadth in spike-specific CD8+ and CD4+ T cell responses after vaccination.

This CDR3 spans 15 amino acids. V was pared by 2 bases and J by 0 bases, with 8 bases between. In germline, CDR1 is SGHRS, CDR2 YFSETQ. Generated by immunoSEQ multiplex PCR, the TCRdb table keeps only in-frame clones and is missing some. The sample gives roughly 510,000 clones, around nine tenths of which show up once; roughly 13% is in the top ten. The chain couples TRBV5-1 to TRBJ2-2; D is uncertain. The TCR sequence derives from a person aged 18-60 years who received the Ad26.COV2.S COVID-19 vaccine or a placebo. The specimen was peripheral blood, collected in a trial of Ad26.COV2.S vaccine versus placebo. The CDR3 nucleotides read TGCGCCAGCAGCTTTAGTGGGCCGAACACCGGGGAGCTGTTTTTT. Amino acid sequence: CASSFSGPNTGELFF.